This T cell receptor beta chain is drawn from a study of cytomegalovirus exposure and HLA in healthy donors (dated by TCRdb to about 2017). Regarding the research as a whole: In an earlier analysis of fewer than 750 of the donors, approximately 260 Gb of sequence data and 120 million or so unique TCR beta sequences from about 190 million T cells were reported. An earlier analysis of around 580 of the donors used high-throughput TCR beta sequencing to judge whether each TCR beta V gene segment behaved as functional or pseudogenic. On average, roughly 240,000 unique TCR beta nucleotide sequences were sequenced per donor among 398 genotyped donors of the cohort, with around 19% of those sequences being non-productive. All discovery cohort repertoires had been generated using a single sequencing platform. An early release covering some 640 HLA-typed donors comprised around 300 gigabases of sequencing data and around 85 million unique TCR sequences. Along with the roughly 670-subject first cohort, a separate validation cohort of roughly 110 different subjects was used. The later analysis used no new phenotypic data to find candidate immune exposures, relying instead on TCR beta sequences and their occurrence across donors. The study aimed to test whether cataloging public T cell receptors could reveal signatures of past pathogen exposure. HLA typing included class I and class II loci at four-digit resolution. About 5 DR-DQ haplotypes were handled as single units for association and clustering, since linkage in the cohort was strong. Of the 398 genotyped donors, 80% to 90% were placed in the genetic ancestry cluster associated with self-reported Caucasian donors. The T cell repertoires of several hundred subjects were profiled by immunosequencing and related to cytomegalovirus serostatus. Genome-wide SNP genotypes for about 60% of the 666 donors were used in a later genetic analysis, which treated that subset as a discovery cohort. Typing coverage varied by locus: roughly 620-640 donors for A, B, C, DRB1 and DQB1; some 520 for DQA1; over 600 for DPA1; fewer than 480 for DPB1. The study combined high-throughput TCR immunosequencing, statistical association of individual TCRs with disease status, and machine learning to predict cytomegalovirus infection status. Alongside the repertoire data, information on donor age, sex, ethnicity and CMV serostatus was compiled. In a later analysis, previously published TCR beta repertoires from fewer than 750 donors were re-analyzed and high-resolution HLA genotyping was added so that TCR occurrence patterns could be studied. Overall results and qualifications from the work: Because some donors lacked HLA typing at each locus, the association tests relied only on the typed subset. When HLA alleles, especially DR and DQ, strongly co-occurred, TCR associations were difficult to assign to individual alleles. Most TCR sequences were seen in very few donors, while some public TCRs were found in many individuals. CMV serostatus was the only immune exposure information available for the cohort. Compared with equally common non-associated chains, HLA-associated TCR beta chains in a later analysis were more clonally expanded and had lower generation probabilities. In an earlier analysis of roughly 560 of the donors, most TCR beta V segments were observed in productive rearrangements about 90% or about 30% of the time, broadly matching IMGT annotations. Linkage disequilibrium might explain the correlated functional status among segregating V segments, but an unknown experimental factor could not be ruled out. A group of highly shared sequence variants was considered likely to be a technical artifact of the sequencing pipeline. In both the original and validation cohorts, the classifier was reported to diagnose cytomegalovirus status with high specificity and sensitivity. The 87-base-pair reads could not distinguish some IMGT-functional V segments, including TRBV6-2 and TRBV6-3, so those segments were excluded. Three of the identified cytomegalovirus-associated TCR beta chains were confirmed in vitro to be specific for cytomegalovirus antigens. The study listed 164 TCR beta chains as associated with cytomegalovirus. A later analysis found that most CMV-associated TCR beta chains appeared HLA-restricted, with HLA associations seemingly driven largely by CMV exposure. According to a later analysis, parvovirus B19, influenza, CMV and Epstein-Barr virus appeared linked to several top co-occurrence clusters. Roughly uniform sequencing depth across donors was assumed in presence/absence analyses, although this assumption may not hold. A further reported finding was that TCR beta sequences accurately predicted the HLA-A and HLA-B alleles for most subjects in the first cohort. In a later analysis, around 15,000 TCR beta sequences were associated with specific HLA alleles at a false discovery rate of 0.05. In a later analysis, TCR association rates were found to vary across HLA loci, with the most associated TCRs seen for DRB1 alleles and the fewest for HLA-C alleles. Because counts were too low, about 15 rarely observed V segments, including chromosome 9 orphons, were left out of the earlier analysis of several hundred of the donors. It was suggested by the authors that the approach could potentially be generalized to other disease states and immunological phenotypes. The cohort was sequenced for TCR beta chains only, and without alpha or paired-chain data the features that could be detected were limited. A later genetic analysis associated a missense DCLRE1C variant with V-gene and J-gene trimming of TCR beta chains, and an independent cohort replicated the association. In a later genetic analysis, fewer N-insertions in productive TCRs were reported among donors in an Asian-associated ancestry cluster than the roughly 700-donor mean.

Regarding this clone: Its specific antigen is unknown.

The CDR3 spans 14 residues, from the cysteine through the phenylalanine. Just the 42-base CDR3 DNA is kept, in frame starting at base 1. In the germline V gene (reference sequence), CDR1 corresponds to MNHEY and CDR2 to SMNVEV. V drops 4 bases and J drops 4 bases, leaving 13 bases in between. In total, around 600 healthy bone marrow donors made up the cohort. All cohort members were sampled while nominally healthy, although unrecorded immune exposures were likely present. The donor tested CMV seronegative, placing the donor among the roughly 400 seronegative members of the cohort. Each donor provided a peripheral blood sample, and peripheral blood mononuclear cells were used for TCR beta sequencing. Genomic DNA extraction from the blood cell samples was performed with the Qiagen DNeasy Blood Extraction Kit. Receptors were amplified or captured by the immunoSEQ multiplex PCR assay. The multiplex PCR relied on a mix of 60 forward primers for TCR Vbeta segments and 13 reverse primers for TCR Jbeta segments. The CDR3 region of rearranged TCR beta genes was amplified from genomic DNA by a multiplex PCR assay. The amplified TCR beta libraries were sequenced on the Illumina HiSeq System as 87-base-pair reads. In the original analysis: Across the 670 or so repertoires, a later analysis counted tens of millions of unique TCR beta chains, approximately 10 million of which were shared by at least two donors. To remove PCR and sequencing errors, raw reads were error-corrected and collapsed into unique sequences using a nearest-neighbor algorithm that merged closely related sequences. To assign V, D and J gene segments, CDR3 sequences were aligned to IMGT reference sequences. Each retained sequence needed at least a six-nucleotide match to both a V gene segment and a J gene segment. Rearrangements were classified as productive when the CDR3 lacked stop codons and remained in frame with V and J, and all other rearrangements were classified as non-productive. Following IMGT convention, CDR3 was defined as the stretch from the second conserved V-encoded cysteine to the conserved J-encoded phenylalanine. Sequences without an unambiguous match to a single V gene segment were excluded from the earlier analysis of approximately 560 of the donors. An earlier analysis of fewer than 750 of the donors called V segments functional above 56.7% productive rearrangements and segregating when the between-donor standard deviation exceeded 5%. A statistical classification framework was built to diagnose cytomegalovirus status from the catalog of TCR beta chain sequences. In a later analysis, V and J genes were assigned by comparing TCR nucleotide sequences against IMGT/GENE-DB human TR gene sequences. Using the TCRdist pipeline, a later analysis assigned CDR3 sequences along with most-parsimonious VDJ recombination scenarios. A later analysis defined each TCR beta chain by its CDR3 amino acid sequence plus V-gene family, and excluded reads lacking a unique V-gene family. In a later analysis, fewer than 650 highly shared, low-generation-probability nucleotide sequences were removed to address suspected cross-contamination and a sequencing artifact. For each public chain, a later analysis derived a clonal expansion index from normalized ranks of inferred template counts within each repertoire. Generation probabilities in a later analysis came from a VDJ recombination model fitted to out-of-frame rearrangements, and those results were checked against IGoR. A later analysis scored TCR-TCR, TCR-HLA and TCR-CMV co-occurrence with hypergeometric tests, applying a repertoire-size bias correction to TCR pairs. A later analysis estimated false discovery rates by permuting HLA or CMV assignments 20 times. A later analysis grouped co-occurring TCRs with DBSCAN, adding TCRdist sequence similarity when clustering within HLA-allele-positive subsets. For co-occurrence clustering, repertoires with fewer than 30,000 or more than 120,000 public chains were excluded, along with 4 to 6 repertoires with anomalous nucleotide sharing. As stored in TCRdb, this immuneACCESS dataset retains in-frame rearrangements with V and J assigned. A fraction of the clones does not appear; measured against another copy, unresolved V genes explain less than half of the discrepancy, and the remainder lacks a known reason. That table supplies the V and J calls and clone size; D and trimming were determined from the DNA. The sample's own table lists around 100,000 clones. 0.55% to 0.6% of the sample lies in the top ten.

The source material was PBMCs. The clonotype comes from a man over 45 in good health and CMV-seronegative. Here the chain combines TRBV27 and TRBJ2-5; the D gene is perhaps TRBD2, on 6 matching bases. CDR3 reads: CASSWSGGGETQYF. The DNA sequence is as follows: TGTGCCAGCAGTTGGAGTGGGGGAGGAGAGACCCAGTACTTC.